A single sample is the source of the 15 T cell receptor beta chains below, sequenced in a study of blood T cells in healthy people across ages. Using a J-beta primer mix together with a sample-barcoded 5' primer, a second PCR was run for about 6 to 11 cycles. One entry per CDR3 protein results from TCRdb running MiXCR on the 5' RACE reads. In the table there are approximately 770,000 distinct CDR3 sequences, about 62% of which are singletons. Specimen: blood. These TCRs come from a man aged 25-45 years in good health.

The table lists this clonotype with a few counts. The chain links TRBV2 to TRBJ2-1; TRBD2 matches 13 bases. Germline values: CDR1 SNHLY, CDR2 FYNNEI. V lost 6 bases and J lost 6; bases outside the gene matches: 2. CDR3 length: 14 amino acids. CDR3 amino acids: CASRGLAGVNEQFF. CDR3 DNA: TGTGCCAGCAGAGGACTAGCGGGAGTCAATGAGCAGTTCTTC.

The sample holds a few counts of this clonotype. The chain is built from TRBV30 and TRBJ2-1, with unresolved D. V was pared by 2 bases and J by 5 bases, with 7 bases between. The CDR3 runs to 12 residues. CDR1 is GTSNPN, CDR2 SVGIG, per germline (reference sequence). The CDR3 is CAWSRANNEQFF. In nucleotides, the CDR3 is TGTGCCTGGAGTAGGGCCAACAATGAGCAGTTCTTC. The variable domain in full, completed from reference TRBV30 and TRBJ2-1, reads SQTIHQWPATLVQPVGSPLSLECTVEGTSNPNLYWYRQAAGRGLQLLFYSVGIGQISSEVPQNLSASRPQDRQFILSSKKLLLSDSGFYLCAWSRANNEQFFGPGTRLTVL.

The V call is TRBV24-1, the J call TRBJ1-5, with D possibly TRBD1 on 5 matching bases. Trimming cost V 11 bases and J 6 bases, with 19 bases left between them. Germline loops: CDR1 KGHDR, CDR2 SFDVKD. The CDR3 runs 14 residues. CDR3 protein: CAKVRAGLGQPQHF. CDR3 sequence (DNA): TGTGCCAAAGTAAGGGCAGGGCTGGGTCAGCCCCAGCATTTT.

The chain combines TRBV15 with TRBJ2-1; the match to TRBD2 covers 7 bases. Germline CDR1 LNHNV, CDR2 YYDKDF (reference sequence). V lost 9 bases, J lost 2 bases, and 10 bases stayed unmatched. The CDR3 totals 15 residues. CDR3 loop: CATAALAAPYNEQFF. The CDR3 region has the DNA TGTGCCACTGCTGCTCTAGCGGCTCCCTACAATGAGCAGTTCTTC.

This clonotype has only a few counts. V gene TRBV6-6 combines with J gene TRBJ2-5; TRBD1 matches at 9 bases. CDR1 is MNHNY, CDR2 SVGAGI, per germline (reference sequence). This CDR3 comprises 13 residues. J lost 4 bases, V lost 4 bases, and 1 base had no gene match. The CDR3 nucleotides are TGTGCCAGCAGTTCACAGGGGGCAGAGACCCAGTACTTC. Encoded protein: CASSSQGAETQYF.

In this sample, this clonotype turned up many times. J is TRBJ2-1 and V is TRBV4-2; 8 nucleotides line up with TRBD2. Germline values: CDR1 LGHNA, CDR2 YNFKEQ. J lost 4 bases, V lost 6 bases, and 2 bases had no gene match. The CDR3 has 13 amino acids. CDR3 protein: CASSRGGYNEQFF. The CDR3 DNA sequence: TGTGCCAGCAGTCGGGGGGGATACAATGAGCAGTTCTTC.

The chain recombines TRBV4-3 with TRBJ2-3; D is possibly TRBD2 (5 bases). The CDR3 is 16 amino acids. V gave up 4 bases and J gave up 2 bases, with 16 bases separating them. Germline CDR1 LGHNA, CDR2 YSLEER. The CDR3 DNA reads TGCGCCAGCAGCCTTGGTAGCGCGTCGACCACAGATACGCAGTATTTT. Translating gives CASSLGSASTTDTQYF.

The CDR3 DNA sequence: TGCAGCGGCCGATCGGTGACAGGGGTGGACGGCTACACCTTC. Protein product: CSGRSVTGVDGYTF. The V call is TRBV29-1, the J call TRBJ1-2, with 8 bases lining up with TRBD1. V lost 7 bases to trimming and J lost 8 bases; unmatched junction nucleotides: 15. From germline, CDR1 is SQVTM and CDR2 ANQGSEA. CDR3 size: 14 residues.

On this clonotype itself: The junction does not match germline at one end; this may be a read error. CDR3 in amino acids: CASSFRPASRDTQYF. The CDR3 DNA reads as TGTGCCAGCAGTTTTCGCCCGGCTAGCAGAGATACGCAGTATTTT. This chain connects TRBV28 to TRBJ2-3, with TRBD2 as a possible D gene (5 bases). CDR3 size: 15 residues. Germline V gene sequence: CDR1 MDHEN, CDR2 SYDVKM.

This rearrangement joins TRBV7-9 to TRBJ1-5; D call uncertain. Trimming stripped 8 bases from V and 2 bases from J, with 10 bases between. Germline-derived CDR1 and CDR2 are SEHNR and FQNEAQ (reference sequence). The CDR3 runs to 13 residues. In nucleotides, the CDR3 is TGTGCCAGCTCCGGGGAAGGCAATCAGCCCCAGCATTTT. The encoded protein is CASSGEGNQPQHF.

The chain employs TRBV29-1 and TRBJ2-7; D unclear. The V end lost 0 bases, the J end lost 3 bases, and 0 bases lay between the germline ends. Germline values: CDR1 SQVTM, CDR2 ANQGSEA. The CDR3 runs to 10 residues. The CDR3 nucleotides are TGCAGCGTTGAAGACTACGAGCAGTACTTC. Translating gives CSVEDYEQYF.

The V call is TRBV7-2, the J call TRBJ2-5; 11 bases fit TRBD1. CDR1 and CDR2 from the germline V gene are SGHTA and FQGNSA. With 5 bases clipped from V and 2 bases from J, the junction kept 4 bases outside the gene matches. CDR3 length: 15 residues. CDR3 residues: CASSEDRGPQETQYF. In nucleotides, the CDR3 is TGTGCCAGCAGCGAGGACAGGGGGCCACAAGAGACCCAGTACTTC.

The rearrangement joins TRBV12-3 or TRBV12-4 to TRBJ2-5, with D tentatively TRBD1 (6 bases). The CDR3 is made up of 13 amino acids. V lost 9 bases and J 1 base, leaving 12 bases between the germline ends. The CDR3 sequence is CASNEGVQETQYF. DNA for the CDR3: TGTGCCAGTAACGAGGGGGTCCAAGAGACCCAGTACTTC.

The chain links TRBV27 to TRBJ2-7; D remains unclear. Between the trimmed V and J ends, which lost 5 bases and 7 bases, there was a span of 18 bases. The CDR3 is 14 amino acids. Germline CDR1 reads MNHEY; CDR2 reads SMNVEV (reference sequence). DNA for the CDR3: TGTGCCAGCAGTCCAGTTGGACCAGCTTGGGAGCAGTACTTC. This codes for CASSPVGPAWEQYF.

The rearrangement links TRBV12-3 or TRBV12-4 to TRBJ2-3; D possibly corresponds to TRBD2 (5 bases). V was pared by 6 bases and J by 1 base, with 11 bases between. The CDR3 covers 14 residues. Here the CDR3 reads CASSIRGGTDTQYF. CDR3 nucleotide sequence: TGTGCCAGCAGCATCCGGGGAGGCACAGATACGCAGTATTTT.